This T cell receptor beta chain is drawn from a study of cytomegalovirus exposure and HLA in healthy donors. As regards this clone: What it binds is unknown.

The CDR3 has 15 amino acids. V gave up 4 bases and J gave up 3 bases; unmatched junction bases: 9. Germline CDR1 is MGHDK and CDR2 is SYGVNS. Whole-study findings and limits: Upon later analysis, TCR association rates were observed to vary by HLA locus, being highest for DRB1 and lowest for HLA-C.

Primers: 60 Vbeta forward and 13 Jbeta reverse. Assay: immunoSEQ multiplex PCR; the TCRdb copy retains only in-frame clones and omits some. The data hold around 100,000 clones, with around three quarters observed a single time. The sequence was collected from a woman between 18 and 29 years old in good health and CMV-seropositive. The sequencing sample was made of PBMCs. This chain connects TRBV25-1 to TRBJ2-7; TRBD2 matches 7 bases. DNA of the CDR3: TGTGCCAGCAGTGTCCGGGACTACAAGAGCTACGAGCAGTACTTC. Its protein is CASSVRDYKSYEQYF.